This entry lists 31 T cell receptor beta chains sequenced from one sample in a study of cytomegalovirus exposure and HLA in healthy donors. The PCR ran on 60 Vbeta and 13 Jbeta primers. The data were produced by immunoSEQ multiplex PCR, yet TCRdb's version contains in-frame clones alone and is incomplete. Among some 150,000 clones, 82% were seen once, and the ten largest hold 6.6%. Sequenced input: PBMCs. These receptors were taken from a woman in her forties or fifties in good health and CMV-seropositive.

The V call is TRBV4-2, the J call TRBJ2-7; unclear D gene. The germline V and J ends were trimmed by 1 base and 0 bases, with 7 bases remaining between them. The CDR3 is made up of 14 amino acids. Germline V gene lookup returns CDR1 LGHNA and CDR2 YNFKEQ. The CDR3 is CASSQVSSSYEQYF. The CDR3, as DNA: TGTGCCAGCAGCCAAGTATCCAGCTCCTACGAGCAGTACTTC.

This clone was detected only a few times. CDR3 coding DNA: TGTGCCAGCAGTAAGAGGATGAACACTGAAGCTTTCTTT. This encodes CASSKRMNTEAFF. This chain uses TRBV6-5 with TRBJ1-1; D is unresolved. The V and J ends lost 5 bases and 0 bases respectively, with 7 bases between them. The CDR3 is made up of 13 amino acids. CDR1 and CDR2 from the germline V gene are MNHEY and SVGAGI.

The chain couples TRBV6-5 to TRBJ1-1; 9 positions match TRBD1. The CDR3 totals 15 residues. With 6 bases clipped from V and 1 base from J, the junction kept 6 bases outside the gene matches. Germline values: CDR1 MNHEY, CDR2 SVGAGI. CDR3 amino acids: CASRRTGVANTEAFF. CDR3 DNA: TGTGCCAGCAGACGGACAGGGGTGGCGAACACTGAAGCTTTCTTT.

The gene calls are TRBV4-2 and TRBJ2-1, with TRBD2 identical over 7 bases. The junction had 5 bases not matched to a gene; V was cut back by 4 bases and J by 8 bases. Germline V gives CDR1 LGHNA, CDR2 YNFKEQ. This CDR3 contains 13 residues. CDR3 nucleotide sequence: TGTGCCAGCAGCCGCGGACTAGGCGATGAGCAGTTCTTC. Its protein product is CASSRGLGDEQFF.

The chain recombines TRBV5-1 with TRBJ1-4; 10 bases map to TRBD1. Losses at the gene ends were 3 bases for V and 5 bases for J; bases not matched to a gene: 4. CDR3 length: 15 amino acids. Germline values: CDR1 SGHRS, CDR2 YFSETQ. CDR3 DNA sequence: TGCGCCAGCAGCTCCGCGGGACAGGGGAATGAAAAACTGTTTTTT. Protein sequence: CASSSAGQGNEKLFF.

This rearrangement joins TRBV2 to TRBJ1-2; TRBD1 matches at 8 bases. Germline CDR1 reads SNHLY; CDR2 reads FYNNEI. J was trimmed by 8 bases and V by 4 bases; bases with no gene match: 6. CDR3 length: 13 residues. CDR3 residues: CASSVTGAEGYTF. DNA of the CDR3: TGTGCCAGCAGTGTGACAGGGGCGGAAGGCTACACCTTC.

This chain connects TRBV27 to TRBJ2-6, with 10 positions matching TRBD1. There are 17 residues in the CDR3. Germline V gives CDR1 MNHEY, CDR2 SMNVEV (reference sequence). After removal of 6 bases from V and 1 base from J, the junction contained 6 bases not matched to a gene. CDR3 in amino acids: CASRRTGGLSGANVLTF. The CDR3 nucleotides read TGTGCCAGCAGACGGACAGGGGGGTTGTCTGGGGCCAACGTCCTGACTTTC.

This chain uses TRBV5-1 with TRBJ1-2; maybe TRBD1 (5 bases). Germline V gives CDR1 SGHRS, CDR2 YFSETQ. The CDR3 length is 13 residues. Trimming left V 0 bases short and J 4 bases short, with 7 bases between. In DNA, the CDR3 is TGCGCCAGCAGCTTGGGACAGTCCTATGGCTACACCTTC. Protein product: CASSLGQSYGYTF.

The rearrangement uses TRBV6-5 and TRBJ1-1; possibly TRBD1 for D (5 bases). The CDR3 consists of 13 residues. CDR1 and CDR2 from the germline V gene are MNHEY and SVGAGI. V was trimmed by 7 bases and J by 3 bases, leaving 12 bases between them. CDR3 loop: CASTKPGDTEAFF. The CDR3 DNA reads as TGTGCCAGCACCAAACCGGGGGACACTGAAGCTTTCTTT.

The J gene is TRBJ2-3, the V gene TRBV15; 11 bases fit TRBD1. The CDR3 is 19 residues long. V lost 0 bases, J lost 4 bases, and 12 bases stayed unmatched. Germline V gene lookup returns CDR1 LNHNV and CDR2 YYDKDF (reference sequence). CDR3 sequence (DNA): TGTGCCACCAGCAGAGATTTATCAGGGGTGGGACAGGGGGCAGATACGCAGTATTTT. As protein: CATSRDLSGVGQGADTQYF.

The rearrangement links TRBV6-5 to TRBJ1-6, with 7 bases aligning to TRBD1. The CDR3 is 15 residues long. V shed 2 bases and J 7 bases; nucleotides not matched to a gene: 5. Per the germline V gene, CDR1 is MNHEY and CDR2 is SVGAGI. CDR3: CASSYLGQQNSPLHF. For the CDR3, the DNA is TGTGCCAGCAGTTACCTGGGACAGCAAAATTCACCCCTCCACTTT.

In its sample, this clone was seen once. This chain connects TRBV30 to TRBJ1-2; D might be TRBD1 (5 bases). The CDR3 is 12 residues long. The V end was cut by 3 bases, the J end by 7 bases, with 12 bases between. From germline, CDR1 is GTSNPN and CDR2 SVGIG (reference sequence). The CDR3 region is CAWSDQGSGYTF. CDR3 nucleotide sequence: TGTGCCTGGAGCGATCAGGGAAGTGGCTACACCTTC.

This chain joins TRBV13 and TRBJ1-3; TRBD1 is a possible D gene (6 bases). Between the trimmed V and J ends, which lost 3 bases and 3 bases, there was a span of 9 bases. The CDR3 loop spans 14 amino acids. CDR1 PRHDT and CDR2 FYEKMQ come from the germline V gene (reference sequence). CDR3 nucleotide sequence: TGTGCCAGCAGCTTCTCAGGGGTTGGAAACACCATATATTTT. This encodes CASSFSGVGNTIYF.

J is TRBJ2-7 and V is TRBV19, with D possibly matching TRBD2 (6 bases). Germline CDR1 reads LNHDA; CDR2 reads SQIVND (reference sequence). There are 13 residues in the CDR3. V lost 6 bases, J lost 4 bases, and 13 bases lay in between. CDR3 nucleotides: TGTGCCAGTAGCTACAGGCGGGGATACGAGCAGTACTTC. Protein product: CASSYRRGYEQYF.

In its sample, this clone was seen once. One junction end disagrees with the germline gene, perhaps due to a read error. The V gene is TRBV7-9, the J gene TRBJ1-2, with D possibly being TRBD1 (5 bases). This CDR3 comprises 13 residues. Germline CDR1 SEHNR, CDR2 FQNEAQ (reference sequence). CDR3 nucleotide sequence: TGTTCCAGCAGCACAGTCGGGGGAAGGTCCCACACCTTC. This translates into CSSSTVGGRSHTF.

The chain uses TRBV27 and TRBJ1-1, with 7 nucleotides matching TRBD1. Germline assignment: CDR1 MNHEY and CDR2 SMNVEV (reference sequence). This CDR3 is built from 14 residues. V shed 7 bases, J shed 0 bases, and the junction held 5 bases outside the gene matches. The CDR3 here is CASKGQTLNTEAFF. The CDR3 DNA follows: TGTGCCAGCAAGGGACAGACCCTGAACACTGAAGCTTTCTTT.

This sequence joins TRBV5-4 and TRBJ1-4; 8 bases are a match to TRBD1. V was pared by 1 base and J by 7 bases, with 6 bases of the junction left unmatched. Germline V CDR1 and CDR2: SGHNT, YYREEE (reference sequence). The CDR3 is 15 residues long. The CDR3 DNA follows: TGTGCCAGCAGCTTGCATCAGGGGGCGGTTGAAAAACTGTTTTTT. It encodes CASSLHQGAVEKLFF.

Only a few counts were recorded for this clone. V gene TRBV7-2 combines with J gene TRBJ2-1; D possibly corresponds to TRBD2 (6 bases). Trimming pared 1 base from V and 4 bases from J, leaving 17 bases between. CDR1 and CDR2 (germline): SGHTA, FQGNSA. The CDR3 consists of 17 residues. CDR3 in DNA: TGTGCCAGCAGCTTAGGGGCGCGTAGCGGCGGTTACAATGAGCAGTTCTTC. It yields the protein CASSLGARSGGYNEQFF. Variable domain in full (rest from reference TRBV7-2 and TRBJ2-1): GAGVSQSPSNKVTEKGKDVELRCDPISGHTALYWYRQSLGQGLEFLIYFQGNSAPDKSGLPSDRFSAERTGGSVSTLTIQRTQQEDSAVYLCASSLGARSGGYNEQFFGPGTRLTVL.

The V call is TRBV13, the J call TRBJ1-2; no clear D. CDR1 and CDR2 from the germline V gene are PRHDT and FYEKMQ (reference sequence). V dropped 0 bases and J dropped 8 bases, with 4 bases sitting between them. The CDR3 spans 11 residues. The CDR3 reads CASSLGGGYTF. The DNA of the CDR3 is TGTGCCAGCAGCTTAGGCGGGGGCTACACCTTC.

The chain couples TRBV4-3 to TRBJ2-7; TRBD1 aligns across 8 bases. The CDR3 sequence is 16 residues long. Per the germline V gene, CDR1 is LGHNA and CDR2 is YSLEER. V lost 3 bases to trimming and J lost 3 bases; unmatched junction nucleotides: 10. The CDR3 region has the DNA TGCGCCAGCAGCCATACGGGACCTGACAGGGGCTACGAGCAGTACTTC. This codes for CASSHTGPDRGYEQYF.

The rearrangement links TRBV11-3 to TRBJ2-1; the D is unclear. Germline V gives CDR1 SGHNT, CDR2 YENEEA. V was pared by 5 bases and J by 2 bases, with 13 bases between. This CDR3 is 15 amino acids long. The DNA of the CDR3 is TGTGCCAGCAGCCTTGACTCTCTGACCTACAATGAGCAGTTCTTC. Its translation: CASSLDSLTYNEQFF.

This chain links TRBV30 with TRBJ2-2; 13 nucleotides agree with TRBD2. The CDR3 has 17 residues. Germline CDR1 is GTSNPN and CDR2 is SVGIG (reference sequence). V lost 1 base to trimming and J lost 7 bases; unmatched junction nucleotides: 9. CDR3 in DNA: TGTGCCTGGAGTGGCACTAGCGGGGGGGCCGTTATCGGGGAGCTGTTTTTT. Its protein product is CAWSGTSGGAVIGELFF.

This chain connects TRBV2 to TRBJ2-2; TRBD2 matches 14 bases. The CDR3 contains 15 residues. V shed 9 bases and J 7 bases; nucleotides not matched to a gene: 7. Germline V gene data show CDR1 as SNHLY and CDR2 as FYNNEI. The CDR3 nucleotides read TGTGCCAGTGGGACTAGCGGGGGTCAAGGCGGGGAGCTGTTTTTT. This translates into CASGTSGGQGGELFF.

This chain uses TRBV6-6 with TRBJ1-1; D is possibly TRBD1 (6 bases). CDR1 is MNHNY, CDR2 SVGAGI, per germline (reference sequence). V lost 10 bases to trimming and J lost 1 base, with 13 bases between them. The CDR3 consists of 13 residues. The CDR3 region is CATTGIRNTEAFF. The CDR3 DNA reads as TGTGCCACCACAGGGATCAGGAACACTGAAGCTTTCTTT.

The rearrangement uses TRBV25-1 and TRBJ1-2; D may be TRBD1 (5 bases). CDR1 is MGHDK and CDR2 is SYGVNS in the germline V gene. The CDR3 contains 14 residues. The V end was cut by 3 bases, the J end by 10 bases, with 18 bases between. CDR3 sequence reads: CASSDPGGPSPYTF. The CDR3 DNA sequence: TGTGCCAGCAGTGATCCGGGGGGACCTTCTCCCTACACCTTC.

CDR3 region: CASSLGQVTYEQYF. The CDR3 region has the DNA TGTGCCAGCAGCTTGGGACAGGTAACCTACGAGCAGTACTTC. This sequence joins TRBV7-9 and TRBJ2-7, with 8 bases lining up with TRBD1. CDR1 SEHNR and CDR2 FQNEAQ come from the germline V gene (reference sequence). The V gene end was trimmed by 3 bases and the J gene end by 2 bases; junction bases not matched to a gene: 3. This CDR3 contains 14 residues.

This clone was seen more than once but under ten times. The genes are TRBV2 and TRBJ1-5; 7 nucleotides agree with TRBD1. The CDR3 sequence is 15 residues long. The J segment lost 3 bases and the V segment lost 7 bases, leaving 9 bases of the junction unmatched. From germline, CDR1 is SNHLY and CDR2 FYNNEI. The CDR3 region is CASKADRPLNQPQHF. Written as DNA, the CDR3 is TGTGCCAGCAAAGCGGACAGGCCTCTCAATCAGCCCCAGCATTTT.

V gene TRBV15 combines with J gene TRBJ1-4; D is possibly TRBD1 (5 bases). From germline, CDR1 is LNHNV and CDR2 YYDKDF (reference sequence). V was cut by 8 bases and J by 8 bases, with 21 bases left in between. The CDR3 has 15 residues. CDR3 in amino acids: CATLGLRGGNEKLFF. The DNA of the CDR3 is TGTGCCACCTTAGGTTTAAGGGGAGGGAACGAAAAACTGTTTTTT.

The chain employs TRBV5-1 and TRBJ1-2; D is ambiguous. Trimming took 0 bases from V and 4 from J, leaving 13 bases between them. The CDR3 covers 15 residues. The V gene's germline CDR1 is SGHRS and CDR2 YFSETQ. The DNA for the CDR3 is TGCGCCAGCAGCTTGGCGGACCGGGGTTTCTATGGCTACACCTTC. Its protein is CASSLADRGFYGYTF.

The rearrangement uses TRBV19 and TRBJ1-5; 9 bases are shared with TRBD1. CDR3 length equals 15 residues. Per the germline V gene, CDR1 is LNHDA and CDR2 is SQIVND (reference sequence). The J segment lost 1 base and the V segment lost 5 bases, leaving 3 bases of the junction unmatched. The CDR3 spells CASSVDRGSNQPQHF. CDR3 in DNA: TGTGCCAGTAGTGTCGACAGGGGGAGCAATCAGCCCCAGCATTTT.

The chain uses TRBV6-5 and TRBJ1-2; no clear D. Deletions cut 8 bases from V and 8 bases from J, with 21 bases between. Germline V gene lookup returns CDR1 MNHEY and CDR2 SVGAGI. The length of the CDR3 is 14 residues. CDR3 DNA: TGTGCCAGCCTGCCGTTGGGCAGCCTTAAGGGCTACACCTTC. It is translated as CASLPLGSLKGYTF.